A single sample gave rise to the 25 T cell receptor beta chains below, sequenced in a study of blood T cell repertoires in COVID-19. TCRdb keeps only in-frame clones here, not all; method: immunoSEQ multiplex PCR. Here the sample spans some 250,000 clones, approximately 83% being singletons. The sample consisted of peripheral blood. Receptors originate from a woman aged 25 to 45 who had recovered from COVID-19.

The chain has TRBV7-9 and TRBJ1-1; D is unclear. Germline V CDR1 and CDR2: SEHNR, FQNEAQ (reference sequence). The CDR3 has 14 residues. With 5 bases removed from V and 1 base from J, the gap between germline ends came to 11 bases. This chain's CDR3 is CASSVQVPNTEAFF. The CDR3 nucleotides read TGTGCCAGCAGCGTGCAGGTACCGAACACTGAAGCTTTCTTT.

The rearrangement joins TRBV5-1 to TRBJ2-7; TRBD1 matches 10 bases. The CDR3 is made up of 14 amino acids. CDR1 is SGHRS and CDR2 is YFSETQ in the germline V gene. The junction had 12 bases not matched to a gene; V was cut back by 9 bases and J by 6 bases. The CDR3 here is CATRKGQGRGEQYF. The CDR3 region has the DNA TGCGCCACCAGGAAGGGACAGGGGAGGGGCGAGCAGTACTTC.

The chain couples TRBV7-9 to TRBJ2-3, with 7 bases matching TRBD2. The J segment lost 1 base and the V segment lost 5 bases, leaving 12 bases of the junction unmatched. The CDR3 covers 17 residues. Per germline, CDR1 SEHNR and CDR2 FQNEAQ (reference sequence). CDR3 loop: CASSPSTGGSRTDTQYF. The CDR3 DNA reads as TGTGCCAGCAGCCCATCCACGGGGGGAAGTCGCACAGATACGCAGTATTTT.

The V call is TRBV27, the J call TRBJ1-1; D remains ambiguous. The V end was cut by 2 bases, the J end by 0 bases, with 7 bases between. The length of the CDR3 is 14 residues. CDR1 is MNHEY and CDR2 is SMNVEV in the germline V gene (reference sequence). This chain's CDR3 is CASSLGGLNTEAFF. CDR3 DNA: TGTGCCAGCAGTTTAGGAGGGCTGAACACTGAAGCTTTCTTT.

The DNA for the CDR3 is TGTGCCAGCAGTTTCAGGGGGCTAGGTACCGGGGAGCTGTTTTTT. It encodes CASSFRGLGTGELFF. This chain uses TRBV27 with TRBJ2-2; the match to TRBD1 covers 8 bases. Germline loops: CDR1 MNHEY, CDR2 SMNVEV (reference sequence). The CDR3 covers 15 residues. After removal of 3 bases from V and 5 bases from J, the junction contained 5 bases not matched to a gene.

The rearrangement joins TRBV5-1 to TRBJ2-5; TRBD2 matches 8 bases. Germline trimming cut 1 base from V and 2 bases from J; bases unmatched to any gene: 10. CDR1 SGHRS and CDR2 YFSETQ come from the germline V gene. CDR3 length: 17 residues. The CDR3 sequence: CASSLSGSGDIQETQYF. The DNA of the CDR3 is TGCGCCAGCAGCTTGTCCGGTAGCGGGGATATACAAGAGACCCAGTACTTC.

This chain connects TRBV5-6 to TRBJ2-7; 7 bases map to TRBD1. The CDR3 loop spans 12 amino acids. The germline V gene encodes CDR1 SGHDT and CDR2 YYEEEE. Germline trimming cut 2 bases from V and 9 bases from J; bases unmatched to any gene: 5. CDR3 region: CASSFGTASQYF. DNA for the CDR3: TGTGCCAGCAGCTTCGGGACAGCTTCGCAGTACTTC.

This chain joins TRBV5-6 and TRBJ1-1; no reliable D call. The CDR3 runs 11 residues. Germline V lookup: CDR1 SGHDT, CDR2 YYEEEE. The ends were cut back, 5 bases at V and 7 bases at J, with 9 bases in the middle. The CDR3 loop reads CASSLGLEAFF. The CDR3 DNA reads TGTGCCAGCAGTTTAGGACTTGAAGCTTTCTTT.

The rearrangement links TRBV5-1 to TRBJ2-1, with 10 bases identical to TRBD2. With V trimmed by 4 bases and J by 7 bases, 8 bases remained unmatched. The CDR3 totals 15 residues. Germline values: CDR1 SGHRS, CDR2 YFSETQ. This CDR3 is CASSTSGEGRNEQFF. For the CDR3, the DNA is TGCGCCAGCAGCACTAGCGGGGAGGGGCGTAATGAGCAGTTCTTC.

This chain connects TRBV19 to TRBJ1-4; D remains unclear. CDR3 length: 14 residues. Germline CDR1 is LNHDA and CDR2 is SQIVND (reference sequence). Trimming stripped 7 bases from V and 7 bases from J, with 16 bases between. As DNA, the CDR3 is TGTGCCAGTACCATTGACGTCCGGGGTGAAAAACTGTTTTTT. Amino acids: CASTIDVRGEKLFF.

This chain uses TRBV7-9 with TRBJ2-7; a weak D match, TRBD2 (5 bases). Germline V gives CDR1 SEHNR, CDR2 FQNEAQ (reference sequence). This CDR3 is 11 amino acids long. The V end lost 5 bases, the J end lost 7 bases, and 9 bases lay between the germline ends. CDR3: CASSTLVEQYF. CDR3 nucleotide sequence: TGTGCCAGCAGCACACTAGTAGAGCAGTACTTC.

The CDR3 sequence: CASSSPGGSSYNEQFF. CDR3 DNA sequence: TGTGCCAGCAGCTCTCCCGGGGGTAGCTCCTACAATGAGCAGTTCTTC. V usage is TRBV7-3 and J usage is TRBJ2-1; weak D call: TRBD2 (6 bases). Trimming took 4 bases from V and 0 from J, leaving 13 bases between them. The V gene's germline CDR1 is SGHTA and CDR2 FQGTGA. The CDR3 totals 16 residues.

The CDR3, as DNA: TGTGCCTGGAGTTCAGGGATACGTTCGACTAATGAAAAACTGTTTTTT. Encoded protein: CAWSSGIRSTNEKLFF. V and J are TRBV30 and TRBJ1-4; tentatively, D is TRBD1 (5 bases). V lost 2 bases and J lost 2, with 15 bases in between. Germline V lookup: CDR1 GTSNPN, CDR2 SVGIG (reference sequence). This CDR3 has 16 amino acids. The full variable domain, completed using reference TRBV30 and TRBJ1-4, is SQTIHQWPATLVQPVGSPLSLECTVEGTSNPNLYWYRQAAGRGLQLLFYSVGIGQISSEVPQNLSASRPQDRQFILSSKKLLLSDSGFYLCAWSSGIRSTNEKLFFGSGTQLSVL.

Notes on this clone: The junction and the germline gene differ at one end; a read error may be behind it. The V and J genes are TRBV6-1 and TRBJ2-2; D gene uncertain. The CDR3 length is 15 residues. The V gene's germline CDR1 is MNHNS and CDR2 SASEGT. The CDR3, as DNA: TGTGCCAGCAGTGAAGTGATGGCGAACAGCGGGGAGCTGTTTTTT. It is translated as CASSEVMANSGELFF.

This rearrangement joins TRBV2 to TRBJ2-3; TRBD2 agrees at 10 bases. V lost 3 bases to trimming and J lost 4 bases; unmatched junction nucleotides: 4. Germline CDR1 and CDR2: SNHLY and FYNNEI. This CDR3 has 15 residues. The CDR3: CASSDIAGGSDTQYF. As DNA, the CDR3 is TGTGCCAGCAGTGACATAGCGGGGGGCTCAGATACGCAGTATTTT. Full variable domain (outside the CDR3, taken from reference TRBV2 and TRBJ2-3): EPEVTQTPSHQVTQMGQEVILRCVPISNHLYFYWYRQILGQKVEFLVSFYNNEISEKSEIFDDQFSVERPDGSNFTLKIRSTKLEDSAMYFCASSDIAGGSDTQYFGPGTRLTVL.

The V call is TRBV25-1, the J call TRBJ1-1; D gene unclear. The CDR3 has 15 residues. CDR1 and CDR2 (germline): MGHDK, SYGVNS. V was pared by 4 bases and J by 1 base, with 13 bases between. In nucleotides, the CDR3 is TGTGCCAGCAGTGCCCCCGGGGTCGGGAACACTGAAGCTTTCTTT. This sequence encodes CASSAPGVGNTEAFF. Variable domain in full (rest from reference TRBV25-1 and TRBJ1-1): EADIYQTPRYLVIGTGKKITLECSQTMGHDKMYWYQQDPGMELHLIHYSYGVNSTEKGDLSSESTVSRIRTEHFPLTLESARPSHTSQYLCASSAPGVGNTEAFFGQGTRLTVV.

This chain links TRBV18 with TRBJ2-6; D is perhaps TRBD1 (5 bases). Germline CDR1 is KGHSH and CDR2 is LQKENI. The CDR3 is 17 residues long. Trimming shortened V by 1 base and J by 0 bases, and 10 bases separated the two germline ends. The CDR3, as DNA: TGTGCCAGCTCACCACTGGGGCGGCCCTCTGGGGCCAACGTCCTGACTTTC. It encodes CASSPLGRPSGANVLTF.

The chain joins TRBV6-1 to TRBJ1-3, with 9 bases that match TRBD1. Germline trimming cut 0 bases from V and 4 bases from J; bases unmatched to any gene: 10. The V gene's germline CDR1 is MNHNS and CDR2 SASEGT. The CDR3 runs to 18 residues. The CDR3 DNA is TGTGCCAGCAGTGAAGCCCTCCCGGGACAGGGATCCGGAAACACCATATATTTT. Translated, it gives CASSEALPGQGSGNTIYF.

The J gene is TRBJ2-5, the V gene TRBV4-1; 7 bases align to TRBD1. The CDR3 runs to 17 residues. V lost 0 bases and J lost 5; bases outside the gene matches: 12. Per the germline V gene, CDR1 is MGHRA and CDR2 is YSYEKL. The CDR3 nucleotides are TGCGCCAGCAGCCAAGACCCCGCAGGGGGTCGGTTTGAGACCCAGTACTTC. It codes for CASSQDPAGGRFETQYF.

This chain links TRBV19 with TRBJ2-7; 12 nucleotides line up with TRBD2. The V segment lost 4 bases and the J segment 6 bases; nucleotides outside the gene matches: 13. Germline lookup yields CDR1 LNHDA and CDR2 SQIVND (reference sequence). The CDR3 consists of 17 residues. DNA of the CDR3: TGTGCCAGTAGTACCCTTACTAGCGGGGGGTCCCCTGCCGAGCAGTACTTC. This translates into CASSTLTSGGSPAEQYF. Using reference TRBV19 and TRBJ2-7 for the parts outside the CDR3, the full variable domain is DGGITQSPKYLFRKEGQNVTLSCEQNLNHDAMYWYRQDPGQGLRLIYYSQIVNDFQKGDIAEGYSVSREKKESFPLTVTSAQKNPTAFYLCASSTLTSGGSPAEQYFGPGTRLTVT.

This clone was recorded once. The genes are TRBV23-1 and TRBJ1-3, with 9 bases matching TRBD1. TRBV23-1 is an ORF, and what it does is uncertain. V shed 5 bases, J shed 7 bases, and the junction held 12 bases outside the gene matches. The CDR3 consists of 16 residues. CDR3 sequence reads: CASSKGPGTGFNTIYF. CDR3 coding DNA: TGCGCCAGCAGTAAGGGACCCGGGACAGGGTTTAACACCATATATTTT.

The chain combines TRBV2 with TRBJ1-3; tentative D call: TRBD1 (5 bases). The CDR3 runs to 16 residues. V was cut by 1 base and J by 4 bases, with 14 bases left in between. Germline V lookup: CDR1 SNHLY, CDR2 FYNNEI. CDR3 in amino acids: CASSEGGLSYGNTIYF. CDR3 bases: TGTGCCAGCAGTGAAGGGGGACTTTCCTACGGAAACACCATATATTTT.

The J gene is TRBJ1-4, the V gene TRBV5-1, with a tentative D call TRBD1 (5 bases). This CDR3 comprises 15 residues. Trimming pared 1 base from V and 7 bases from J, leaving 14 bases between. The V gene's germline CDR1 is SGHRS and CDR2 YFSETQ. The DNA of the CDR3 is TGCGCCAGCAGCTTGAGGGATCAGGGAGGTGAAAAACTGTTTTTT. Residues: CASSLRDQGGEKLFF.

The J gene is TRBJ2-5, the V gene TRBV19; possible D gene TRBD2, 7 bases. Germline assignment: CDR1 LNHDA and CDR2 SQIVND (reference sequence). V was pared by 3 bases and J by 5 bases, with 13 bases between. This CDR3 region has 14 residues. The chain's CDR3 is CASSIGRGGETQYF. The CDR3 DNA follows: TGTGCCAGTAGTATTGGCAGGGGAGGGGAGACCCAGTACTTC. Variable domain in full (rest from reference TRBV19 and TRBJ2-5): DGGITQSPKYLFRKEGQNVTLSCEQNLNHDAMYWYRQDPGQGLRLIYYSQIVNDFQKGDIAEGYSVSREKKESFPLTVTSAQKNPTAFYLCASSIGRGGETQYFGPGTRLLVL.

The chain recombines TRBV19 with TRBJ1-1; TRBD1 might be the D (6 bases). Germline V CDR1 and CDR2: LNHDA, SQIVND (reference sequence). The V and J ends lost 5 bases and 4 bases respectively, with 17 bases between them. The CDR3 is 15 amino acids. The CDR3 bases are TGTGCCAGTAGTCTTCTTGGGGGCGGGAGCACTGAAGCTTTCTTT. Its translation is CASSLLGGGSTEAFF.